Listed below are T cell receptor beta chains from one sample, sequenced in a study of T cell responses to AZD1222 COVID-19 vaccine. Clones were sequenced by immunoSEQ multiplex PCR, and TCRdb holds only the in-frame ones, with some missing. The top ten clones hold less than 2.5% of a sample with more than 140,000 clones, approximately 89% of them seen once. Sequencing was performed on peripheral blood, taken on day 0 of AZD1222 vaccination. The receptors stem from an adult in good health. Each CDR3 is given with its conserved first and last residue. D genes are given only for firm matches. For some rows the clone size is stated as once, few or many, or as a class when expanded; others skip it.

d_gene	v_gene	j_gene	abundance	CDR3aa	CDR3nt
.	TRBV6-2/TRBV6-3	TRBJ1-6	.	CASSLRIGPSDSPLHF	TGTGCCAGCAGTCTCCGAATAGGTCCCTCGGATTCACCCCTCCACTTT
.	TRBV7-9	TRBJ2-2	.	CASSAGHLTGELFF	TGTGCCAGCAGCGCGGGACACCTTACCGGGGAGCTGTTTTTT
TRBD2	TRBV27	TRBJ2-3	few	CASSLASGSADTQYF	TGTGCCAGCAGTTTGGCTAGCGGGAGCGCAGATACGCAGTATTTT
.	TRBV4-3	TRBJ2-6	.	CASSQESPRIDSGANVLTF	TGCGCCAGCAGCCAAGAATCCCCGCGGATCGATTCTGGGGCCAACGTCCTGACTTTC
.	TRBV7-3	TRBJ2-2	.	CASSLRARTGELFF	TGTGCCAGCAGCTTACGAGCTCGGACCGGGGAGCTGTTTTTT
.	TRBV4-3	TRBJ2-1	.	CASSQAAASSISEQFF	TGCGCCAGCAGCCAAGCCGCGGCTAGTTCGATTAGTGAGCAGTTCTTC
.	TRBV28	TRBJ1-1	.	CASSPVLLARGYRNTEAFF	TGTGCCAGCAGTCCTGTTCTATTAGCCCGGGGATATCGGAACACTGAAGCTTTCTTT
TRBD1	TRBV2	TRBJ1-6	few	CASRPSRDSNSPLHF	TGTGCCAGCAGGCCAAGCCGGGACAGCAATTCACCCCTCCACTTT
.	TRBV4-3	TRBJ1-4	.	CASSQARLNEKLFF	TGCGCCAGCAGCCAAGCCAGACTAAATGAAAAACTGTTTTTT
.	TRBV5-1	TRBJ2-1	.	CASSLTGTSYNEQFF	TGCGCCAGCAGCTTGACAGGGACCTCCTACAATGAGCAGTTCTTC
.	TRBV28	TRBJ2-5	once	CASSYRVPETQYF	TGTGCCAGCAGTTACAGGGTACCAGAGACCCAGTACTTC
.	TRBV6-5	TRBJ2-2	.	CASTRGANLAGELFF	TGTGCCAGCACACGCGGAGCGAATCTGGCCGGGGAGCTGTTTTTT
.	TRBV5-1	TRBJ1-1	few	CASSTTNLGTEAFF	TGCGCCAGCAGCACCACCAACCTGGGCACTGAAGCTTTCTTT
TRBD1	TRBV28	TRBJ2-3	.	CASSVMGQGGDTQYF	TGTGCCAGCAGTGTTATGGGACAGGGGGGTGATACGCAGTATTTT